The following is a TCR beta chain sequence with its context. Its antigen target is currently unknown. The junction differs from germline at one of its ends, possibly a read error. The data were obtained in a study of regulatory T cells in long-lasting Graves disease (dated by TCRdb to the early 2020s). General notes on the study: Persistent Graves' disease was defined as antithyroid drug treatment for over 5 years with persistently positive TSH receptor autoantibodies. Peripheral blood TCR sequencing and RNA sequencing compared persistent Graves' disease patients with newly diagnosed Graves' disease patients. TCR sequencing covered some 13 persistent and about 20 newly diagnosed Graves' disease patients, 33 samples in total. In the clinical cohort, patients with persistent Graves' disease had used antithyroid drugs for an average of around 10 years. The study was conducted in China and was registered as a clinical trial.

The library came from multiplex PCR. Sequencing used an Illumina HiSeq 4000. iRepertoire HTBI primers and Arm-PCR amplification of CDR3 regions were used to construct TCR beta libraries. PCR products were gel purified before sequencing. Under the source paper's analysis protocol: Gene usage analysis of CDR3 amino acid clonotypes used the 55 to 65 TRBV and about 13 TRBJ segments found across samples. COPE and FqMerger were used to merge the filtered high-quality paired reads into contigs. BLAST was used to align contigs to IMGT TRBV, TRBD and TRBJ reference genes, and CDR3 was defined according to IMGT. Any clonotype with a frequency above 0.1% was counted as a highly expanded clone. Repertoire diversity was measured by Shannon entropy, and V-J evenness by the Gini coefficient. Clonotypes shared by more than one individual were considered public. In-frame beta chains were kept once TCRdb had trimmed the public reads at Q25 with fastp and called clones with MiXCR. Merged by CDR3 protein, the rows form single entries marked with the most common genes and DNA. For this entry, the V and J calls and clone size follow TCRdb and not the study's own pipeline. This sample holds approximately 380,000 distinct CDR3 sequences; less than 25% were observed only once. The top ten hold more than 20% of the sample.

Here is what the overall study found, with its caveats: The study examined only peripheral blood because the primary lesion, thyroid tissue, could not be accessed. Lower TCR Shannon entropy and fewer highly expanded clones were observed in persistent Graves' disease patients than in newly diagnosed patients, which suggested clonal expansion. Preferential use of TRBV28, TRBJ1-2 and TRBJ2-5 was observed in persistent disease, whereas TRBV20-1 and TRBJ2-1 were favored in newly diagnosed disease. The authors acknowledged the small sample size as a limitation that may reduce accuracy. A larger number of public clonotypes was shared among persistent patients (around 2,700) than among newly diagnosed patients (over 850). Sequencing and analysis were restricted to the TCR beta chain.

As encoded in the germline V gene, CDR1 is SNHLY while CDR2 is FYNNEI. CDR3 length: 16 amino acids, cysteine to phenylalanine. CDR3 DNA is the only sequence kept; it has 48 bases, read in frame from the first base. According to the study, the label for this sample's time point signals: persistent/refractory GD, antithyroid drugs over 5 years with positive TRAb. RNA was extracted from PBMCs in TRIzol for both TCR sequencing and RNA sequencing. The diagnosis of Graves' disease was made according to American Thyroid Association guidelines. Patients for the study were recruited at an endocrinology department in Xi'an, China. Each patient gave approximately 9 milliliters of peripheral blood, collected in an EDTA anticoagulant tube. Ficoll Paque Plus density gradient separation was used to isolate PBMCs, and no further T cell sorting was performed. RNA quality was checked with an Agilent 2100 Bioanalyzer and agarose gel, and concentration with a NanoDrop 2000.

The clonotype comes from a female donor with Graves disease. The sequencing here drew on peripheral blood mononuclear cells (PBMCs), taken when the disease was refractory, from a patient treated with antithyroid drugs. The chain uses TRBV2 and TRBJ2-4; 15 central nucleotides agree with TRBD2. The CDR3: CASTPGLAGGRNIQYF. The nucleotide sequence reads TGTGCCAGCACCCCGGGACTAGCGGGAGGTCGAAACATTCAGTACTTT.